The T cell receptor beta chain described here comes from a study of blood T cell repertoires in COVID-19. The wider study: Samples came from the United States, Italy and Spain, spanning acute and convalescent COVID-19. T cells, B-cell-depleted T cells, or PBMCs supplied cDNA or gDNA.

Authors' data handling: Amplification with reference gene primers provided the estimates of nucleated cell counts. The table came from immunoSEQ multiplex PCR; TCRdb's copy has only in-frame clones and leaves some out. Clonal size and the V and J genes are those of that table, whereas D and trimming came from the DNA. The sample lists 200,000 or so clones, around 85% seen once, with 0.6% to 1% in the top ten. The junction had 2 bases not matched to a gene; V was cut back by 0 bases and J by 3 bases. Germline assignment: CDR1 WSHSY and CDR2 SAAADI. The CDR3 loop spans 14 amino acids. The chain carries TRBV10-2 and TRBJ2-7; 7 positions agree with TRBD1. This TCR derives from a woman between 65 and 79 years old with acute or convalescent COVID-19. The source material was peripheral blood. CDR3 region: CASSESGTVYEQYF. The CDR3 DNA follows: TGCGCCAGCAGTGAGTCGGGGACAGTCTACGAGCAGTACTTC.